One sample yielded the 14 T cell receptor beta chains listed below, sequenced in a study of blood T cell repertoires in COVID-19. TCRdb's table, derived via immunoSEQ multiplex PCR, lists solely in-frame clones and lacks some. The sample contains about 170,000 clones, 70% to 90% of which appear only once. The sequenced sample was peripheral blood. These receptor sequences come from an elderly woman with COVID-19, enrolled during active disease.

The chain recombines TRBV5-5 with TRBJ1-5; 10 nucleotides line up with TRBD1. Germline CDR1 SGHKS, CDR2 YYEKEE (reference sequence). The CDR3 is 14 residues long. V lost 0 bases, J lost 14 bases, and 8 bases stayed unmatched. For the CDR3, the DNA is TGTGCCAGCAGCTTGGGGGCGACAGGGGGCCGGGAGCATTTT. This translates into CASSLGATGGREHF.

The table lists this clone with a few counts. The chain has TRBV24-1 and TRBJ2-3, with 7 bases identical to TRBD2. Germline CDR1 and CDR2: KGHDR and SFDVKD. The CDR3 has 17 residues. After removal of 7 bases from V and 2 bases from J, the junction contained 14 bases not matched to a gene. Here the CDR3 DNA reads TGTGCCACCAGCTCAAGGCCTAGCGGAAGAAACACAGATACGCAGTATTTT. Amino acid sequence: CATSSRPSGRNTDTQYF.

This chain joins TRBV5-1 and TRBJ1-6; unclear D gene. Germline V lookup: CDR1 SGHRS, CDR2 YFSETQ. Trimming took off 2 bases at V and 0 bases at J, with 9 bases between the two ends. The CDR3 extends over 16 amino acids. The CDR3 nucleotides are TGCGCCAGCAGCTTTGGGCAGAACTCCTATAATTCACCCCTCCACTTT. Its protein is CASSFGQNSYNSPLHF.

This clone was picked up one time. The chain links TRBV7-9 to TRBJ1-1, with 8 nucleotides matching TRBD1. The CDR3 totals 14 residues. The germline V gene encodes CDR1 SEHNR and CDR2 FQNEAQ (reference sequence). V was clipped by 5 bases and J by 5 bases; unmatched bases: 7. This CDR3 is CASSPGQGRTEAFF. The CDR3 DNA follows: TGTGCCAGCAGCCCTGGACAGGGACGAACTGAAGCTTTCTTT.

V usage is TRBV6-1 and J usage is TRBJ1-5; 12 bases line up with TRBD1. After removal of 0 bases from V and 2 bases from J, the junction contained 8 bases not matched to a gene. Looked up from germline, CDR1 is MNHNS and CDR2 is SASEGT. This CDR3 region has 19 residues. The CDR3 nucleotides are TGTGCCAGCAGTGAAGCGCTTCAGGGGACAGGGGGCCGCAATCAGCCCCAGCATTTT. Translating gives CASSEALQGTGGRNQPQHF.

The chain is built from TRBV7-6 and TRBJ2-2; 10 nucleotides align to TRBD1. V dropped 5 bases and J dropped 4; count of bases not matched to a gene: 7. The CDR3 runs 16 residues. Germline CDR1 and CDR2: SGHVS and FNYEAQ. The CDR3 DNA reads as TGTGCCAGCAGCAAGACAGGGGGCAGGGTCACCGGGGAGCTGTTTTTT. This gives the protein CASSKTGGRVTGELFF.

The chain employs TRBV19 and TRBJ2-5; 7 bases are shared with TRBD2. After removal of 1 base from V and 4 bases from J, the junction contained 6 bases not matched to a gene. The CDR3 loop spans 15 amino acids. The germline V gene has CDR1 LNHDA and CDR2 SQIVND (reference sequence). The CDR3 nucleotides are TGTGCCAGTAGTATAGCCGGCAGGGAGGGAGAGACCCAGTACTTC. Translating gives CASSIAGREGETQYF.

The gene calls are TRBV6-5 and TRBJ1-3, with no clear D. CDR1 MNHEY and CDR2 SVGAGI come from the germline V gene. The V gene lost 8 bases and the J gene lost 2 bases, with 10 bases spanning the gap. The CDR3 consists of 13 residues. CDR3 residues: CASLGGTGNTIYF. As DNA, the CDR3 is TGTGCCAGCCTCGGAGGGACTGGAAACACCATATATTTT.

This clone appeared once. The chain combines TRBV10-2 with TRBJ1-2, with a possible D match to TRBD1 (6 bases). The CDR3 length is 13 residues. CDR1 WSHSY and CDR2 SAAADI come from the germline V gene. V lost 4 bases, J lost 8 bases, and 14 bases lay in between. CDR3: CASSGQAGLGYTF. CDR3 coding DNA: TGCGCCAGCAGTGGACAGGCCGGATTGGGCTACACCTTC.

The CDR3 DNA is TGCGCCAGCAGCGTGGACAGGGTCGTTGATGGTGAAGCTTTCTTT. Its protein product is CASSVDRVVDGEAFF. The chain employs TRBV5-1 and TRBJ1-1, with 8 bases that match TRBD1. Unmatched junction bases numbered 12, after V lost 4 bases and J lost 7 bases. Germline CDR1 SGHRS, CDR2 YFSETQ. The CDR3 length is 15 residues.

This clone was recorded only once. For the CDR3, the DNA is TGTGCCAGCAGCCCCGGGACAGGCTACTCGGACTCTGGAAACACCATATATTTT. It translates to CASSPGTGYSDSGNTIYF. V usage is TRBV14 and J usage is TRBJ1-3, with 8 bases fitting TRBD1. V gave up 4 bases and J gave up 0 bases; unmatched junction bases: 11. In germline, CDR1 is SGHDN, CDR2 FVKESK. The CDR3 is 18 residues long.

The chain links TRBV4-3 to TRBJ2-2; 7 bases are a match to TRBD1. The CDR3 is 18 amino acids. V was pared by 0 bases and J by 3 bases, with 10 bases of the junction left unmatched. Germline CDR1 is LGHNA and CDR2 is YSLEER. The DNA of the CDR3 is TGCGCCAGCAGCCAAGAGGTTATCCGGACAGGTCACACCGGGGAGCTGTTTTTT. Translated, it gives CASSQEVIRTGHTGELFF.

The rearrangement links TRBV12-3 or TRBV12-4 to TRBJ2-7; D may be TRBD1 (5 bases). The length of the CDR3 is 13 residues. Trimming shortened V by 5 bases and J by 1 base, and 9 bases separated the two germline ends. The CDR3 here is CASSGATSYEQYF. DNA of the CDR3: TGTGCCAGCAGTGGGGCCACATCCTACGAGCAGTACTTC.

This chain uses TRBV18 with TRBJ1-1; no clear D gene. The germline gives CDR1 KGHSH, CDR2 LQKENI. V dropped 6 bases and J dropped 0 bases, with 11 bases sitting between them. The CDR3 contains 14 residues. The CDR3 is CASSIQRLNTEAFF. The CDR3 DNA reads as TGTGCCAGCTCGATACAGAGATTGAACACTGAAGCTTTCTTT.